These 17 T cell receptor beta chains originate from one sample sequenced in a study of T-cell reconstitution after alpha-beta-depleted transplantation in children. Unique molecular identifiers were used in preparing the TCRbeta library. TCRdb reprocessed the PCR reads via MiXCR and lists one record per CDR3 protein. The table includes fewer than 450,000 distinct CDR3 sequences, roughly 16% detected once. The sample here was PBMCs, mostly from graft donor cells, taken 360 days after TCRalphabeta/CD19-depleted stem cell transplant. All receptors derive from a male patient under 10 years old who had a stem cell transplant for acute lymphoblastic leukemia, so the T cells may come from the graft donor.

This clonotype was seen only a few times. CDR3 loop: CASSLAGITEQYF. The CDR3 region has the DNA TGTGCCAGCAGTTTAGCAGGGATTACCGAGCAGTACTTC. The chain recombines TRBV12-3 or TRBV12-4 with TRBJ2-7; no reliable D call. This CDR3 is 13 amino acids long. Trimming took off 0 bases at V and 6 bases at J, with 9 bases between the two ends.

V usage is TRBV4-2 and J usage is TRBJ2-7; D is undetermined. Germline values: CDR1 LGHNA, CDR2 YNFKEQ. The CDR3 has 15 residues. Between the trimmed V and J ends, which lost 1 base and 2 bases, there was a span of 12 bases. DNA of the CDR3: TGTGCCAGCAGCCAAGCCGTCCGCCAGACCTACGAGCAGTACTTC. As protein: CASSQAVRQTYEQYF.

The rearrangement uses TRBV12-3 or TRBV12-4 and TRBJ2-1; 7 positions match TRBD1. V lost 6 bases and J lost 4; bases outside the gene matches: 9. This CDR3 comprises 15 residues. CDR3 sequence: CASSTDRALYNEQFF. CDR3 sequence (DNA): TGTGCCAGCAGCACTGACAGGGCCCTTTACAATGAGCAGTTCTTC.

This clonotype was recorded many times. Here the CDR3 DNA reads TGTGCCAGCAGCAACAGGGAAGAGGCTGAGCAGTTCTTC. Translation gives CASSNREEAEQFF. The chain recombines TRBV6-5 with TRBJ2-1; weak D call: TRBD1 (6 bases). Germline CDR1 and CDR2: MNHEY and SVGAGI. The CDR3 is made up of 13 amino acids. Trimming cost V 6 bases and J 9 bases, with 15 bases left between them.

The J gene is TRBJ1-1, the V gene TRBV28, with D hard to call. This CDR3 has 12 residues. The germline V and J ends were trimmed by 2 bases and 11 bases, with 12 bases remaining between them. Germline assignment: CDR1 MDHEN and CDR2 SYDVKM. This CDR3 reads CASSLRGSPAFF. As DNA, the CDR3 is TGTGCCAGCAGTTTAAGAGGTTCGCCCGCTTTCTTT.

This clonotype was recorded at least ten times. This chain links TRBV12-3 or TRBV12-4 with TRBJ2-3; 11 bases fit TRBD2. With V trimmed by 1 base and J by 2 bases, 2 bases remained unmatched. The CDR3 is made up of 16 amino acids. The CDR3 region has the DNA TGTGCCAGCAGTTTAGGACTAGCGGGGACCACAGATACGCAGTATTTT. Translating gives CASSLGLAGTTDTQYF.

J is TRBJ2-5 and V is TRBV5-1; 9 positions match TRBD2. J lost 1 base, V lost 4 bases, and 2 bases had no gene match. Germline V CDR1 and CDR2: SGHRS, YFSETQ. This CDR3 contains 14 residues. CDR3 amino acids: CASSPSGVQETQYF. The CDR3 DNA sequence: TGCGCCAGCAGCCCTAGCGGGGTCCAAGAGACCCAGTACTTC.

This clonotype has at least ten counts. Germline and junction disagree at one end, which may indicate a read error. The chain uses TRBV7-7 and TRBJ2-1; 8 positions match TRBD2. The CDR3 has 16 amino acids. Germline-derived CDR1 and CDR2 are SSHAT and FNYEAQ (reference sequence). CDR3 DNA sequence: TGTGCTAGCAGCTTATTTCGGGAGGGCCCTTACAATGAGCAGTTCTTC. Its translation is CASSLFREGPYNEQFF.

This clonotype was seen ten or more times. The chain couples TRBV7-9 to TRBJ2-6; D possibly corresponds to TRBD2 (5 bases). Germline V CDR1 and CDR2: SEHNR, FQNEAQ (reference sequence). Trimming took 8 bases from V and 0 from J, leaving 8 bases between them. The CDR3 spans 14 residues. CDR3 sequence reads: CASLRDSGANVLTF. The CDR3 region has the DNA TGTGCCAGCCTGAGGGACTCTGGGGCCAACGTCCTGACTTTC.

This clonotype was seen a handful of times. The chain is built from TRBV28 and TRBJ2-2, with a possible D match to TRBD2 (6 bases). This CDR3 has 17 residues. Germline loops: CDR1 MDHEN, CDR2 SYDVKM. V was cut by 2 bases and J by 8 bases, with 21 bases left in between. CDR3 amino acids: CASSLETGTPPAGELFF. Here the CDR3 DNA reads TGTGCCAGCAGTTTAGAGACCGGGACTCCCCCCGCTGGGGAGCTGTTTTTT.

The chain joins TRBV7-9 to TRBJ1-2; 8 bases map to TRBD1. CDR3 length equals 11 residues. Germline CDR1 reads SEHNR; CDR2 reads FQNEAQ (reference sequence). Trimming at V came to 11 bases and at J to 2 bases, leaving 1 base not matched to a gene. This CDR3 is CAGQGNYGYTF. In DNA form, the CDR3 reads TGTGCCGGACAGGGAAACTATGGCTACACCTTC.

The chain employs TRBV4-2 and TRBJ1-1, with a weak D call TRBD1 (5 bases). V lost 4 bases and J lost 0, with 12 bases in between. This CDR3 has 15 residues. CDR1 and CDR2 (germline): LGHNA, YNFKEQ. This chain's CDR3 is CASSRLTAMNTEAFF. Here the CDR3 DNA reads TGTGCCAGCAGCCGATTGACAGCTATGAACACTGAAGCTTTCTTT.

The J gene is TRBJ2-1, the V gene TRBV28, with no clear D. Trimming shortened V by 5 bases and J by 2 bases, and 7 bases separated the two germline ends. The V gene's germline CDR1 is MDHEN and CDR2 SYDVKM. The CDR3 is 13 residues long. CDR3 DNA: TGTGCCAGCAGTACTACTACCTACAATGAGCAGTTCTTC. It is translated as CASSTTTYNEQFF.

This clonotype was recorded many times. V usage is TRBV12-3 or TRBV12-4 and J usage is TRBJ2-1; TRBD1 might be the D (5 bases). Between the trimmed V and J ends, which lost 3 bases and 7 bases, there was a span of 22 bases. The CDR3 has 17 amino acids. This chain's CDR3 is CASSFTFWQGDSNEQFF. As DNA, the CDR3 is TGTGCCAGCAGTTTTACGTTTTGGCAGGGCGACTCAAATGAGCAGTTCTTC.

A few counts support this clonotype. The V call is TRBV5-1, the J call TRBJ2-5; D may correspond to TRBD1 or TRBD2 (5 bases each). Germline V gene lookup returns CDR1 SGHRS and CDR2 YFSETQ. The CDR3 covers 15 residues. The V gene lost 1 base and the J gene lost 4 bases, with 14 bases spanning the gap. The CDR3 coding sequence is TGCGCCAGCAGCTTGTCAGGGATAGAGGGAGAGACCCAGTACTTC. This translates into CASSLSGIEGETQYF.

The chain uses TRBV21-1 and TRBJ2-1; TRBD1 is taken as the D call from the table, unchecked against the DNA. TRBV21-1 is termed a pseudogene. The CDR3 loop spans 18 amino acids. The CDR3 region has the DNA TGTGCCAGCAGCAAAGAGGGGCAAGGCAGAGCGTCTTACAATGAGCAGTTCTTC. Its translation: CASSKEGQGRASYNEQFF.

This clonotype has just a few counts. The chain joins TRBV4-1 to TRBJ2-2, with 8 bases that match TRBD2. V shed 0 bases, J shed 7 bases, and the junction held 1 base outside the gene matches. Germline loops: CDR1 MGHRA, CDR2 YSYEKL. The CDR3 contains 14 residues. The CDR3 DNA reads TGCGCCAGCAGCCAAGACGGGAGGGTCGGGGAGCTGTTTTTT. Translated, it gives CASSQDGRVGELFF.